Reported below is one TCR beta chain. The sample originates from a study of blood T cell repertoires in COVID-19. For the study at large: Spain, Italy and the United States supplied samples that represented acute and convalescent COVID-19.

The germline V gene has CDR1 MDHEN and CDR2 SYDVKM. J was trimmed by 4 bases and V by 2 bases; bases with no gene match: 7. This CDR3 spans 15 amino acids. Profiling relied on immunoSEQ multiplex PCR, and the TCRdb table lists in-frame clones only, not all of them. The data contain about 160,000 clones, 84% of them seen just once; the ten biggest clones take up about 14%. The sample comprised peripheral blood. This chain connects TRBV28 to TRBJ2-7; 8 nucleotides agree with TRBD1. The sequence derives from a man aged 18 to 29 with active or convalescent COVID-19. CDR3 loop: CASSLLRTGQYEQYF. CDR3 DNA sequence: TGTGCCAGCAGTTTACTCCGGACAGGGCAATACGAGCAGTACTTC.